The TCR beta chain described here comes from a study of regulatory T cells in long-lasting Graves disease. Across the study: Persistent Graves' disease denoted over 5 years of antithyroid drugs plus positive TSH receptor antibodies. General study results and limits: Persistent-disease Graves' patients showed less TCR diversity than new cases.

V was clipped by 2 bases and J by 2 bases, with 9 bases between them. The germline gives CDR1 SGHKS, CDR2 YYEKEE (reference sequence). CDR3 length: 14 residues. Time point reported: persistent/refractory GD, antithyroid drugs over 5 years with positive TRAb. From PBMCs, RNA was extracted and then used to make the TCR library. A volume of about 9 milliliters of peripheral blood was collected in EDTA tubes. Through Arm-PCR of CDR3 regions and iRepertoire HTBI primers, TCR beta libraries were built. TCRdb ran MiXCR on the multiplex PCR reads and lists one entry per CDR3 protein. The sample holds roughly 470,000 distinct CDR3 sequences; less than 25% are singletons and the top ten take approximately 8%. With respect to this clonotype: Antigen: not known.

Sequencing used peripheral blood mononuclear cells (PBMCs), obtained when the disease was refractory, from a patient treated with antithyroid drugs. The chain joins TRBV5-5 to TRBJ2-3, with a tentative D call TRBD1 (7 bases). The clonotype comes from a female donor with Graves disease. CDR3 in amino acids: CASSFRGDTDTQYF. The CDR3 bases are TGTGCCAGCAGCTTCAGGGGGGACACAGATACGCAGTATTTT. Together with reference TRBV5-5 and TRBJ2-3, the CDR3 gives the full variable domain: DAGVTQSPTHLIKTRGQQVTLRCSPISGHKSVSWYQQVLGQGPQFIFQYYEKEERGRGNFPDRFSARQFPNYSSELNVNALLLGDSALYLCASSFRGDTDTQYFGPGTRLTVL.